This TCR beta chain was found in a study of PD-1 blockade in classical Hodgkin lymphoma. Relapse after autologous stem cell transplantation occurred in every patient, and brentuximab vedotin exposure varied. Assay used: immunoSEQ multiplex PCR; TCRdb lists only in-frame clones, some missing. This table has over 85,000 clones, roughly 79% appearing once. The CDR3 extends over 13 amino acids. The V gene end was trimmed by 0 bases and the J gene end by 16 bases; junction bases not matched to a gene: 5. The germline gives CDR1 MGHRA, CDR2 YSYEKL. Source: peripheral blood mononuclear cells (PBMCs), taken before the second cycle of nivolumab. The chain carries TRBV4-1 and TRBJ2-1; TRBD2 aligns across 11 bases. This TCR derives from a human donor with classical Hodgkin lymphoma. DNA of the CDR3: TGCGCCAGCAGCCAAGATGGGCTAGCGGGAGGTTTCTTC. Its protein is CASSQDGLAGGFF.